The next 7 T cell receptor beta chains were all read from a single sample in a study of graft-versus-host responses after intestinal transplantation. No antigen has been assigned to these receptors. The method was immunoSEQ multiplex PCR; TCRdb's version includes in-frame clones alone and lacks a portion of them. This sample has about 96,000 clones, with 80% to 95% found just once. Sample: unstimulated CD4+ T cells sorted from spleen or lymph node cells, taken before intestinal transplant. The receptors originated from a human donor who received an intestinal transplant.

The CDR3 region has the DNA TGTGCCAGCAGCGTGGGCCAACAGAATCATTCACCCCTCCACTTT. Its translation: CASSVGQQNHSPLHF. The rearrangement links TRBV9 to TRBJ1-6; D gene uncertain. This CDR3 has 15 residues. Germline-derived CDR1 and CDR2 are SGDLS and YYNGEE. V was pared by 2 bases and J by 8 bases, with 14 bases between.

This chain links TRBV27 with TRBJ1-2, with D possibly being TRBD1 (6 bases). This CDR3 is 13 amino acids long. The ends were cut back, 6 bases at V and 6 bases at J, with 14 bases in the middle. Germline-derived CDR1 and CDR2 are MNHEY and SMNVEV (reference sequence). The CDR3 DNA is TGTGCCAGCAGAACAGGGTTGGGAAATGGCTACACCTTC. Protein: CASRTGLGNGYTF.

A single count supports this clone. This chain uses TRBV28 with TRBJ1-2; TRBD1 agrees at 11 bases. The trim removed 1 base at V and 5 bases at J, leaving 6 bases unmatched. Germline V gene lookup returns CDR1 MDHEN and CDR2 SYDVKM. This CDR3 comprises 16 residues. This CDR3 reads CASSLLFGTGGYGYTF. CDR3 nucleotides: TGTGCCAGCAGTTTATTGTTTGGGACAGGGGGATATGGCTACACCTTC.

The sample holds one count of this clone. The V gene is TRBV4-1, the J gene TRBJ2-1; D is possibly TRBD2 (6 bases). The V and J ends lost 1 base and 6 bases respectively, with 19 bases between them. The CDR3 is 17 amino acids. CDR1 and CDR2 (germline): MGHRA, YSYEKL. The CDR3 sequence: CASSQVTGTWNFNEQFF. CDR3 nucleotide sequence: TGCGCCAGCAGCCAAGTTACCGGGACTTGGAACTTCAATGAGCAGTTCTTC.

This rearrangement joins TRBV11-2 to TRBJ1-6; no firm D call. The V end lost 3 bases, the J end lost 7 bases, and 10 bases lay between the germline ends. Germline loops: CDR1 SGHAT, CDR2 FQNNGV. There are 14 residues in the CDR3. CDR3 sequence (DNA): TGTGCCAGCAGCTTTGAAATTAGCAATTCACCCCTCCACTTT. This gives the protein CASSFEISNSPLHF.

The gene calls are TRBV7-2 and TRBJ2-7, with TRBD2 matching 14 bases. CDR3 length equals 16 residues. Per germline, CDR1 SGHTA and CDR2 FQGNSA. Trimming cost V 5 bases and J 6 bases; bases outside gene matches: 9. CDR3: CASSDRRLAGGLEQYF. CDR3 nucleotide sequence: TGTGCCAGCAGCGATCGACGACTAGCGGGGGGGCTCGAGCAGTACTTC.

This chain connects TRBV5-1 to TRBJ1-2; weak D call: TRBD1 (5 bases). This CDR3 spans 15 amino acids. V was trimmed by 2 bases and J by 2 bases, leaving 13 bases between them. From germline, CDR1 is SGHRS and CDR2 YFSETQ. As DNA, the CDR3 is TGCGCCAGCAGCTTAGGGACTGGATGGAACTATGGCTACACCTTC. It codes for CASSLGTGWNYGYTF.